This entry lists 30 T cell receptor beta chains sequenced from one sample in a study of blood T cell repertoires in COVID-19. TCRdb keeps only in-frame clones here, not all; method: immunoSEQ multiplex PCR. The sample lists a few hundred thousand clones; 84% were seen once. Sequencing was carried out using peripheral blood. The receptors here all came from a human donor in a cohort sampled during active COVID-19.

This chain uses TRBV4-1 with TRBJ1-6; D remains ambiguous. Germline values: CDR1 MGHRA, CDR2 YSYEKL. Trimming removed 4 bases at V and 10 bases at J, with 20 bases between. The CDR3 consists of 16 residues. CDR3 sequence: CASSRLVRVGESPLHF. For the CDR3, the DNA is TGCGCCAGCAGCCGGTTGGTGAGGGTGGGAGAATCACCCCTCCACTTT.

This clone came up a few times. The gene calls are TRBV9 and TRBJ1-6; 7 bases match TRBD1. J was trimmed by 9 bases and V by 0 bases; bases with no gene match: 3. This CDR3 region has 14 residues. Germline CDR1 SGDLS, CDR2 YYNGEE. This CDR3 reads CASSVVPGGSPLHF. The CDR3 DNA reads TGTGCCAGCAGCGTAGTCCCAGGGGGTTCACCCCTCCACTTT.

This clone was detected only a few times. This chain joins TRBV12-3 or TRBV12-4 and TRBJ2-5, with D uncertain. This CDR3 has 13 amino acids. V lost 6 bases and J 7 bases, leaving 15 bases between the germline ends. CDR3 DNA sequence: TGTGCCAGCAGCCATTCGGAGTACGGGACCCAGTACTTC. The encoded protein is CASSHSEYGTQYF.

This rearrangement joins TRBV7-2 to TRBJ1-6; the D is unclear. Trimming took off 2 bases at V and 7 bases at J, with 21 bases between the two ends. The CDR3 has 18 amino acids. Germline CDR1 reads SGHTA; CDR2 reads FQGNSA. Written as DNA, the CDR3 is TGTGCCAGCAGCTTACGAGCAGGCTGGCTTTCAAGGAATTCACCCCTCCACTTT. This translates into CASSLRAGWLSRNSPLHF.

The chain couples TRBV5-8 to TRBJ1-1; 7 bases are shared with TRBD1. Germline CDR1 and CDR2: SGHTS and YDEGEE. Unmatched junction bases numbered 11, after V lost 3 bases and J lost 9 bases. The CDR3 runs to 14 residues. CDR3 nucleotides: TGTGCCAGCAGCTCCATACGGGACAGACAACAAGCTTTCTTT. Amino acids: CASSSIRDRQQAFF.

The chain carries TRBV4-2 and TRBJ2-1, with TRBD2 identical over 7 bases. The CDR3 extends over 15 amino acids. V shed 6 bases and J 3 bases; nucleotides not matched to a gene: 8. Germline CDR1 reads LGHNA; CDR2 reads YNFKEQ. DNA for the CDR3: TGTGCCAGCAGTCACAGCGGGACCATCTACAATGAGCAGTTCTTC. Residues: CASSHSGTIYNEQFF.

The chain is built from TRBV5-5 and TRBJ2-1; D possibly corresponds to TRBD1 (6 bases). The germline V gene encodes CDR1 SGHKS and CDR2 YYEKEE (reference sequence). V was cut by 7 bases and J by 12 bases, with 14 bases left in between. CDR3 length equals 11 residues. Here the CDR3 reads CASARGLGQFF. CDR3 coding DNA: TGTGCCAGCGCCAGGGGTTTAGGGCAGTTCTTC.

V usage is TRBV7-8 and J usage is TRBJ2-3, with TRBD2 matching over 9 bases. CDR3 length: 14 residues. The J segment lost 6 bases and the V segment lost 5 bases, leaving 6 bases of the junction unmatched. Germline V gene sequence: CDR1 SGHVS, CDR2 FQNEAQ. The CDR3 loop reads CASSHKRGADTQYF. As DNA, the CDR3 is TGTGCCAGCAGCCACAAGCGGGGGGCTGATACGCAGTATTTT.

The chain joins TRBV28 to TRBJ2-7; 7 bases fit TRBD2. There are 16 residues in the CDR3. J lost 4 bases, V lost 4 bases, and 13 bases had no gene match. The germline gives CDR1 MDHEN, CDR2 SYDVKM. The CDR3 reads CASSSLGGRARYEQYF. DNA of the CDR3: TGTGCCAGCAGTTCCTTGGGGGGGAGGGCCCGGTACGAGCAGTACTTC.

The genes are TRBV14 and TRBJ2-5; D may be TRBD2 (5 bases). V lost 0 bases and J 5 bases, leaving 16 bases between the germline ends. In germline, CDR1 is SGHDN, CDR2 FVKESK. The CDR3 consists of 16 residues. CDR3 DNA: TGTGCCAGCAGCCAAGAAGGCGGGTACTTCCGGGAGACCCAGTACTTC. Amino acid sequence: CASSQEGGYFRETQYF.

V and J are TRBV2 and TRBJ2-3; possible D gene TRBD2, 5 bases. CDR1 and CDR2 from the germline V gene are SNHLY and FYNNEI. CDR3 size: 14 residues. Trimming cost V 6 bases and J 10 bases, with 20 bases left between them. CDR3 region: CASRDSGGPLPQYF. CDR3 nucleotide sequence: TGTGCCAGCAGGGATTCGGGCGGGCCCCTTCCGCAGTATTTT.

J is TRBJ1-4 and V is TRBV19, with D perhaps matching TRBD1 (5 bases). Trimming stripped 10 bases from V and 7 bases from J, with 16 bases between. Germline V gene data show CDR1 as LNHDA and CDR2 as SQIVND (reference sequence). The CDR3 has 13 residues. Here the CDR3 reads CATSEGRGEKLFF. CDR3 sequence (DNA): TGTGCCACCTCGGAGGGAAGGGGTGAAAAACTGTTTTTT.

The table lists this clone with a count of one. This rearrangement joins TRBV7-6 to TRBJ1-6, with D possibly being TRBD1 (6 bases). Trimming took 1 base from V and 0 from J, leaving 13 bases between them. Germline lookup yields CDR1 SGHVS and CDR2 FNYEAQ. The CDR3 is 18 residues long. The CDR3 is CASSLDVGQSSYNSPLHF. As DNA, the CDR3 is TGTGCCAGCAGCTTAGATGTTGGACAGAGCTCCTATAATTCACCCCTCCACTTT. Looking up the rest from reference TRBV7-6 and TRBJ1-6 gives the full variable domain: GAGVSQSPRYKVTKRGQDVALRCDPISGHVSLYWYRQALGQGPEFLTYFNYEAQQDKSGLPNDRFSAERPEGSISTLTIQRTEQRDSAMYRCASSLDVGQSSYNSPLHFGNGTRLTVT.

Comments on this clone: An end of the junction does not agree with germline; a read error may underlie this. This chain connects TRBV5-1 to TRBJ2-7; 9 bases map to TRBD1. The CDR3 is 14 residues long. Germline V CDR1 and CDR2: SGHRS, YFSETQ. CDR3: CASRLADRGGEQYF. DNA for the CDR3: TGCGCCAGCAGATTGGCGGACAGGGGAGGGGAGCAGTACTTC. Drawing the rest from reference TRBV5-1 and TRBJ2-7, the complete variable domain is KAGVTQTPRYLIKTRGQQVTLSCSPISGHRSVSWYQQTPGQGLQFLFEYFSETQRNKGNFPGRFSGRQFSNSRSEMNVSTLELGDSALYLCASRLADRGGEQYFGPGTRLTVT.

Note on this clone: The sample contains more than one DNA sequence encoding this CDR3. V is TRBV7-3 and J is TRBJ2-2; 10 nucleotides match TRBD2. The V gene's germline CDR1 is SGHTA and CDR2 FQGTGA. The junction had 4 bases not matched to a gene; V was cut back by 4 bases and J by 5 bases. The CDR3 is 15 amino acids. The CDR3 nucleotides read TGTGCCAGCAGCTGGACTAGCGGTATAACCGGGGAGCTGTTTTTT. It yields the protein CASSWTSGITGELFF.

CDR3 DNA: TGTGCCAGTAGTGTCAGACAGGGAAGAAGGTCGCCCCAGCATTTT. Amino acid sequence: CASSVRQGRRSPQHF. The rearrangement joins TRBV19 to TRBJ1-5; 7 bases are a match to TRBD1. Germline loops: CDR1 LNHDA, CDR2 SQIVND (reference sequence). With 5 bases clipped from V and 9 bases from J, the junction kept 13 bases outside the gene matches. CDR3 size: 15 residues.

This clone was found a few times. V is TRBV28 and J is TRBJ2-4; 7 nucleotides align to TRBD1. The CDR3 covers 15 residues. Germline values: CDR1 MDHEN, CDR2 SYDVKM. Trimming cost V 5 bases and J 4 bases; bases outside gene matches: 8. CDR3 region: CASSPWDRRKNIQYF. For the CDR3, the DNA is TGTGCCAGCAGTCCATGGGACAGAAGAAAAAACATTCAGTACTTC.

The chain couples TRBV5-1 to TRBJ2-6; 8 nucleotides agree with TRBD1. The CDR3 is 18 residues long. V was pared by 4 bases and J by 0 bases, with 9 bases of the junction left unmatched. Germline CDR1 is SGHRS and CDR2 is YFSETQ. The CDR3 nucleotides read TGCGCCAGCAGCACTCAGGGGACAGGCCGCTCTGGGGCCAACGTCCTGACTTTC. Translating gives CASSTQGTGRSGANVLTF.

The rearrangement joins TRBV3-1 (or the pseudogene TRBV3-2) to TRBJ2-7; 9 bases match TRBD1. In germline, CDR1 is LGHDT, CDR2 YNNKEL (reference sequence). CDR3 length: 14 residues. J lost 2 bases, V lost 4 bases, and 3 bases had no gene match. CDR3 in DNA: TGTGCCAGCAGCCTAGGACAGGGGCCCTACGAGCAGTACTTC. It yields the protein CASSLGQGPYEQYF.

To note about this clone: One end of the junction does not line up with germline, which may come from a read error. This CDR3 is CASSFPGLAGGAAF. CDR3 coding DNA: TGTGCCAGCAGTTTTCCTGGACTAGCGGGAGGCGCCGCCTTC. The chain combines TRBV28 with TRBJ2-7; 14 bases match TRBD2. This CDR3 contains 14 residues. Germline V gene lookup returns CDR1 MDHEN and CDR2 SYDVKM.

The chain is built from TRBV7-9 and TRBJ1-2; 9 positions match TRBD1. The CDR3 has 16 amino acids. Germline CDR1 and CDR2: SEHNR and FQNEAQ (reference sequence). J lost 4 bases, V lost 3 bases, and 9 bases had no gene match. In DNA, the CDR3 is TGTGCCAGCAGCTTTTCCAACACAGGGGGCCTCTATGGCTACACCTTC. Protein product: CASSFSNTGGLYGYTF.

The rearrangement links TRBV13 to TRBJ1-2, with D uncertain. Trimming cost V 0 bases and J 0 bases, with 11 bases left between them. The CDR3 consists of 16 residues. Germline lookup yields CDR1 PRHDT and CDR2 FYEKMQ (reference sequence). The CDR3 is CASSLGRGKANYGYTF. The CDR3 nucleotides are TGTGCCAGCAGCTTAGGGAGAGGTAAAGCTAACTATGGCTACACCTTC.

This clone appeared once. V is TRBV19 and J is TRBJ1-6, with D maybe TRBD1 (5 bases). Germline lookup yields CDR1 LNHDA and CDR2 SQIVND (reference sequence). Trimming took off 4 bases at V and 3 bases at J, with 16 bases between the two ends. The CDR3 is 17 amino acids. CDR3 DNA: TGTGCCAGTAGTAAGCCCGCTCGACAGAACTATAATTCACCCCTCCACTTT. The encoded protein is CASSKPARQNYNSPLHF.

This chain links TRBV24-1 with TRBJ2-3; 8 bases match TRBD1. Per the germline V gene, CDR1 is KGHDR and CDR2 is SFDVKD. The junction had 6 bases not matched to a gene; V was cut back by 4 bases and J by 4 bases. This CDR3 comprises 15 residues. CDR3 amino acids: CATSDPGQGSDTQYF. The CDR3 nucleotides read TGTGCCACCAGTGACCCCGGACAGGGCTCAGATACGCAGTATTTT.

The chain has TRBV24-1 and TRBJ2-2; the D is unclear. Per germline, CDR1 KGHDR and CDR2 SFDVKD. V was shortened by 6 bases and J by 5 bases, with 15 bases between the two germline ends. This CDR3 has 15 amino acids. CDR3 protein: CATSSSGFGTGELFF. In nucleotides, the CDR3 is TGTGCCACCAGTAGTTCGGGTTTTGGTACCGGGGAGCTGTTTTTT.

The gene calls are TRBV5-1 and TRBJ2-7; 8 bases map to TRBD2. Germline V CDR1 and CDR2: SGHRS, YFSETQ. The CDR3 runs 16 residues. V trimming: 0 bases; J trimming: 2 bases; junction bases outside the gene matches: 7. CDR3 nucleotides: TGCGCCAGCAGCTTGGACGGGGGGGCTCCAACCTACGAGCAGTACTTC. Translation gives CASSLDGGAPTYEQYF. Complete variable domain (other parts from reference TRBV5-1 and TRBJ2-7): KAGVTQTPRYLIKTRGQQVTLSCSPISGHRSVSWYQQTPGQGLQFLFEYFSETQRNKGNFPGRFSGRQFSNSRSEMNVSTLELGDSALYLCASSLDGGAPTYEQYFGPGTRLTVT.

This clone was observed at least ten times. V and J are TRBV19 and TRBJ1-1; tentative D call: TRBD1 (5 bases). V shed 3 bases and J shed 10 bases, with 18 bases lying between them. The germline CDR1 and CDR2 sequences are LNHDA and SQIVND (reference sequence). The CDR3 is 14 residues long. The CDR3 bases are TGTGCCAGTAGTATTAGCAAGGGGCGTGGGCCAGCTTTCTTT. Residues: CASSISKGRGPAFF. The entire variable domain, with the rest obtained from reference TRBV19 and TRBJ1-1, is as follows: DGGITQSPKYLFRKEGQNVTLSCEQNLNHDAMYWYRQDPGQGLRLIYYSQIVNDFQKGDIAEGYSVSREKKESFPLTVTSAQKNPTAFYLCASSISKGRGPAFFGQGTRLTVV.

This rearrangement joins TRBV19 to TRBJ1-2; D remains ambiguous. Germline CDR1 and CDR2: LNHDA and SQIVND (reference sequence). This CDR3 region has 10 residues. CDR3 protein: CGLNNYGYTF. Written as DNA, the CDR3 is TGTGGGCTTAATAACTATGGCTACACCTTC.

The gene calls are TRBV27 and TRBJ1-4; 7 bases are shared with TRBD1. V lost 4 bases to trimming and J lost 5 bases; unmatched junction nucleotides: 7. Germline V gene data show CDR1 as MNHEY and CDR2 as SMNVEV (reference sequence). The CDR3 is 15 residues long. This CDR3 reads CASSYIGGSNEKLFF. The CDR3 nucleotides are TGTGCCAGCAGTTACATAGGGGGCTCCAATGAAAAACTGTTTTTT.

The CDR3 coding sequence is TGTGCCAGCAGTTACCCAGGGCTTTACGAGCAGTACTTC. It codes for CASSYPGLYEQYF. The gene calls are TRBV6-2 or TRBV6-3 and TRBJ2-7; maybe TRBD1 (5 bases). Germline loops: CDR1 MNHEY, CDR2 SVGEGT. Trimming took 2 bases from V and 4 from J, leaving 9 bases between them. The CDR3 sequence is 13 residues long.